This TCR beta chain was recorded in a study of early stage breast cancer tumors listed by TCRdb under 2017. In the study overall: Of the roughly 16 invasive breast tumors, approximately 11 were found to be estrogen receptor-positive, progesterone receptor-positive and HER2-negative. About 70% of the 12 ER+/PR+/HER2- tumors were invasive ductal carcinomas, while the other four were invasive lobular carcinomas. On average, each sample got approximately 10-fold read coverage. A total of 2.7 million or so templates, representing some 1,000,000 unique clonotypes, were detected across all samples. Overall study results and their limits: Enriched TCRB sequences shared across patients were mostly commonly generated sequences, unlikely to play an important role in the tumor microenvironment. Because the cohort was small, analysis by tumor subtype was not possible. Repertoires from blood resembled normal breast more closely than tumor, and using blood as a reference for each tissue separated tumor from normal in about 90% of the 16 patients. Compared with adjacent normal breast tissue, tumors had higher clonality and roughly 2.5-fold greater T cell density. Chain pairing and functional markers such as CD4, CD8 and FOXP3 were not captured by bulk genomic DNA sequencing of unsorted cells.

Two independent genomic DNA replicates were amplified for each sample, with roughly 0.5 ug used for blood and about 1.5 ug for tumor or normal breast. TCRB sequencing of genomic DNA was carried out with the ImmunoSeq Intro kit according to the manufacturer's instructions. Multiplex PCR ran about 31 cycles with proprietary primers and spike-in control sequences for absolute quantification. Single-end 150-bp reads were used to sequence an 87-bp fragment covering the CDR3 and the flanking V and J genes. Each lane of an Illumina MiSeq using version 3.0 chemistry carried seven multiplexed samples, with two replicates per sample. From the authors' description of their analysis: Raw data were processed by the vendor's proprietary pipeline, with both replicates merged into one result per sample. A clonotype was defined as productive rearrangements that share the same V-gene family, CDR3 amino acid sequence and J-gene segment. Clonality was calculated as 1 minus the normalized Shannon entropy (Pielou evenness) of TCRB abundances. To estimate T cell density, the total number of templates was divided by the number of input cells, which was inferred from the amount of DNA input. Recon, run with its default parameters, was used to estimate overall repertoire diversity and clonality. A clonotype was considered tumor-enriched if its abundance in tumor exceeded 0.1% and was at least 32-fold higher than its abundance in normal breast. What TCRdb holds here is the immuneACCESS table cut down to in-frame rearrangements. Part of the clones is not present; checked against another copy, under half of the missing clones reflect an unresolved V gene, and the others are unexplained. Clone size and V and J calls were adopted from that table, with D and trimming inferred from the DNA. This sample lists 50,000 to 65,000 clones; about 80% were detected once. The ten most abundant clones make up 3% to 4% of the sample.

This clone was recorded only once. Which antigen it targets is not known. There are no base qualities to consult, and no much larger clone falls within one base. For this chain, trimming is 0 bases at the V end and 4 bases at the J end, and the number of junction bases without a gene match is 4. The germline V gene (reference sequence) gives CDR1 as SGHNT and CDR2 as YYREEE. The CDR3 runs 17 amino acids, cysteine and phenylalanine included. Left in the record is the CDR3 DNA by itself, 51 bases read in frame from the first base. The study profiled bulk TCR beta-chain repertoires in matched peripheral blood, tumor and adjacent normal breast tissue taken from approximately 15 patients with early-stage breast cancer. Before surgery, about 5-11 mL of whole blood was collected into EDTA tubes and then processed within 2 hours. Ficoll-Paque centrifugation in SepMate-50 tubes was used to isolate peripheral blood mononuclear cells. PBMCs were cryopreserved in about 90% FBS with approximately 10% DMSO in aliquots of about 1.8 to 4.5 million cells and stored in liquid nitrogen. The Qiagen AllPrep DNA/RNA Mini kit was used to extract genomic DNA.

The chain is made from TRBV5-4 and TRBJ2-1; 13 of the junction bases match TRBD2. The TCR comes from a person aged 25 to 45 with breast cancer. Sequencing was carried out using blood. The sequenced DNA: TGTGCCAGCAGCTTGGGCGGGACTAGCGGGAAGTACAATGAGCAGTTCTTC. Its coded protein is CASSLGGTSGKYNEQFF.